This T cell receptor (beta chain) emerged from a study of regulatory T cells in long-lasting Graves disease. This clonotype was counted at least ten times. Relying on iRepertoire HTBI primers and Arm-PCR of CDR3 regions, the team built TCR beta libraries. TCRdb re-derived calls from the multiplex PCR reads in MiXCR, one entry per CDR3 protein. The sample records hundreds of thousands of distinct CDR3 sequences, around 20% being singletons. Trimming cost V 2 bases and J 8 bases, with 4 bases left between them. From germline, CDR1 is MDHEN and CDR2 SYDVKM. The CDR3 extends over 11 amino acids. As for time point: persistent/refractory GD, antithyroid drugs over 5 years with positive TRAb. The TCR library was made from RNA that had been extracted from PBMCs in TRIzol.

Sequenced material: peripheral blood mononuclear cells (PBMCs), taken when the disease was refractory, from a patient treated with antithyroid drugs. The rearrangement joins TRBV28 to TRBJ2-1, with D hard to call. The TCR was taken from a female donor with Graves disease. The CDR3 bases are TGTGCCAGCAGTTTAAGGCATGAGCAGTTCTTC. This translates into CASSLRHEQFF.